This TCR beta chain came from a study of CXCR3-negative and CXCR3-positive naive CD8 T cells. Turning to the study itself: Sequencing brought in 130 million or so TRB reads altogether, and each library got about 1.5 +/- 0.3 million. Study-wide points: Memory CD8+ cells had much lower diversity, and both naive subsets had comparably high diversity. Partially decreased CXCR3 expression was recorded after cryopreservation, and fresh PBMCs were used in most assays.

Per germline, CDR1 ENHRY and CDR2 SYGVKD. This CDR3 is 13 amino acids long. Concerning this clonotype itself: Its antigen remains unknown.

Identification of naive CD8+ T cells rested on CD45RO-CCR7+CD27+CD95- status. UMI-labeled TRB cDNA libraries were prepared by 5' RACE. TCRdb reprocessed the 5' RACE reads, keeping one entry per CDR3 protein, no DNA. The sample totals around 81,000 distinct CDR3 sequences. This sequence was found in a human donor in good health. Some clones in this sample may be carry-over from other donors' samples. The rearrangement joins TRBV10-3 to TRBJ2-1; without DNA, the TCRdb call of TRBD2 cannot be checked. Source material: naive CXCR3- CD8+ T cells from blood. The subset was: CD45RO-CCR7+CD27+CD95- naive CD8+ T cells lacking CXCR3 (TNR3-). The CDR3 sequence is CAISEVGSPEQFF.